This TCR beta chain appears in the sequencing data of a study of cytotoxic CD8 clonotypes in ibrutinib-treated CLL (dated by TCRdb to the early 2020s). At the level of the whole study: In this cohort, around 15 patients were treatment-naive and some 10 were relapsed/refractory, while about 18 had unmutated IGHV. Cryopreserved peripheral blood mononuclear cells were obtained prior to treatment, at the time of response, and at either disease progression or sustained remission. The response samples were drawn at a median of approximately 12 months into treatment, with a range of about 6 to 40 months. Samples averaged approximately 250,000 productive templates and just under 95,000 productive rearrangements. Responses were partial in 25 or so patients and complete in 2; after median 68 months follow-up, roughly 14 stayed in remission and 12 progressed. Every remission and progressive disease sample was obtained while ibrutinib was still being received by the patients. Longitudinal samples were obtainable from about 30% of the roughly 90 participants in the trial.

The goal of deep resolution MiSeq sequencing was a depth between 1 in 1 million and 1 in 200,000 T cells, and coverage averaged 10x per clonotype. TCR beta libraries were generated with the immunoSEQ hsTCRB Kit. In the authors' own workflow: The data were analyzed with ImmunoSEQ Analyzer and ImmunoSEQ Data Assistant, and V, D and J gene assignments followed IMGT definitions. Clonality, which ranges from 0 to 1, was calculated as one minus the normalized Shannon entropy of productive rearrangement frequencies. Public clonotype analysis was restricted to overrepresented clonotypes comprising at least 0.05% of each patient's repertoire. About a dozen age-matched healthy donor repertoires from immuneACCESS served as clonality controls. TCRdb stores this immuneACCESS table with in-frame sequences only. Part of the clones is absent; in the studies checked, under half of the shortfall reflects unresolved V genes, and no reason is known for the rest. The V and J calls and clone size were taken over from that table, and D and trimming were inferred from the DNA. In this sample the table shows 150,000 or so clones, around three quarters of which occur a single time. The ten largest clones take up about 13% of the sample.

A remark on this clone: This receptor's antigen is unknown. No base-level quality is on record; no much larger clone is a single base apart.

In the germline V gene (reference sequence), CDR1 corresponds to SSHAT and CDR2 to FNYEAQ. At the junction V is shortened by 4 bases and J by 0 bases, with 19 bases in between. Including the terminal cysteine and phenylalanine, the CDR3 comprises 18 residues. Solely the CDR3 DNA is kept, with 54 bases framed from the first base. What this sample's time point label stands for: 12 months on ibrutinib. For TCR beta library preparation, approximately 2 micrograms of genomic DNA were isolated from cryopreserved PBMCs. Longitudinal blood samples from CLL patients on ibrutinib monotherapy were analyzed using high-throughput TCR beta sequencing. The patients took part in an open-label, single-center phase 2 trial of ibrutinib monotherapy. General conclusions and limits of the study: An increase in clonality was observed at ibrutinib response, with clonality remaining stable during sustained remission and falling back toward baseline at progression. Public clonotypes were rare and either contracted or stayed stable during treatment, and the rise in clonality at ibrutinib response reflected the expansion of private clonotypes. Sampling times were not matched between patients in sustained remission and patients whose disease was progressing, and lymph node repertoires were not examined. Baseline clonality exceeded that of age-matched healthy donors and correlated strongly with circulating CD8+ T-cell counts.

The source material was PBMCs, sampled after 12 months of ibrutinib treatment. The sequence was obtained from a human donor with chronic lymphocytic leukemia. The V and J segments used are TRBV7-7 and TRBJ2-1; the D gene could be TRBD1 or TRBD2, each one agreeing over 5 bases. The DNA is TGTGCCAGCAGCTGCGCCCGGGGCCAGAGTAGCTCCTACAATGAGCAGTTCTTC. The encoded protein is CASSCARGQSSSYNEQFF.